These 4 T cell receptor beta chains originate from one sample sequenced in a study of beta chain features in type 1 diabetes. Reverse transcribing all isolated RNA meant expressed TCRB transcripts were sequenced. Assay used: immunoSEQ multiplex PCR; TCRdb lists only in-frame clones, some missing. The repertoire consists of hundreds of thousands of clones, with 11% to 15% occurring once and the leading ten covering 0.035% to 0.045%. Their antigens are not known. Study-level findings and limits: Among patients with Type 1 diabetes, TCRB CDR3s were moderately but significantly shorter in every one of the four CD4+ subsets.

Sequenced sample: naive CD4+ T cells from blood. These receptors were taken from a man younger than 35 with type 1 diabetes.

CDR3 amino acids: CASSESITSGKRETQYF. CDR3 DNA sequence: TGTGCCAGCAGTGAGAGCATTACTAGCGGGAAGAGGGAGACCCAGTACTTC. The J gene is TRBJ2-5, the V gene TRBV2; 10 bases agree with TRBD2. CDR1 is SNHLY, CDR2 FYNNEI, per germline. V lost 3 bases, J lost 5 bases, and 12 bases stayed unmatched. The CDR3 has 17 residues.

Only a few counts were recorded for this clone. This chain links TRBV5-6 with TRBJ2-2; tentative D call: TRBD1 (5 bases). The CDR3 has 16 residues. Germline V gives CDR1 SGHDT, CDR2 YYEEEE. The V end was cut by 4 bases, the J end by 7 bases, with 20 bases between. CDR3 in amino acids: CASSLLAGSDGGELFF. CDR3 DNA sequence: TGTGCCAGCAGCCTGCTGGCAGGGTCGGATGGCGGGGAGCTGTTTTTT. The full variable domain, in which reference TRBV5-6 and TRBJ2-2 provide the parts outside the CDR3, is DAGVTQSPTHLIKTRGQQVTLRCSPKSGHDTVSWYQQALGQGPQFIFQYYEEEERQRGNFPDRFSGHQFPNYSSELNVNALLLGDSALYLCASSLLAGSDGGELFFGEGSRLTVL.

This clone was counted a few times. The chain combines TRBV30 with TRBJ1-1; 7 bases map to TRBD1. There are 13 residues in the CDR3. V lost 5 bases, J lost 0 bases, and 3 bases stayed unmatched. CDR1 GTSNPN and CDR2 SVGIG come from the germline V gene (reference sequence). The CDR3 nucleotides are TGTGCCTGGGCTGGACAGGTGAACACTGAAGCTTTCTTT. Translating gives CAWAGQVNTEAFF.

This clone was observed a handful of times. The chain employs TRBV28 and TRBJ2-7, with D perhaps assigned TRBD1 or TRBD2 (6 bases each). Germline V gene sequence: CDR1 MDHEN, CDR2 SYDVKM. This CDR3 spans 15 amino acids. The germline V and J ends were trimmed by 8 bases and 4 bases, with 21 bases remaining between them. The CDR3 reads CASSPGDTKEYEQYF. CDR3 nucleotides: TGTGCCAGCTCTCCGGGGGACACAAAAGAGTACGAGCAGTACTTC. Using reference TRBV28 and TRBJ2-7 for the parts outside the CDR3, the full variable domain is DVKVTQSSRYLVKRTGEKVFLECVQDMDHENMFWYRQDPGLGLRLIYFSYDVKMKEKGDIPEGYSVSREKKERFSLILESASTNQTSMYLCASSPGDTKEYEQYFGPGTRLTVT.